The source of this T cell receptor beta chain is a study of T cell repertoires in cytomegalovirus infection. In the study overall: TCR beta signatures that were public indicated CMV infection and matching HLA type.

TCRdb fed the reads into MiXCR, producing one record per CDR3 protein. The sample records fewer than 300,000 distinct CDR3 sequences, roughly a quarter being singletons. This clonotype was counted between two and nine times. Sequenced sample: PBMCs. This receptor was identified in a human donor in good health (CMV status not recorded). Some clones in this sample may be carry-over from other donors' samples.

CDR3 DNA: TGTGCCAGCAGCCCGTGGGGGGAGCCGGGCTACGAGCAGTACTTC. Encoded protein: CASSPWGEPGYEQYF. The chain combines TRBV7-9 with TRBJ2-7; D may be TRBD2 (6 bases). V was clipped by 5 bases and J by 3 bases, with 17 bases between them. This CDR3 is 15 amino acids long. Germline lookup yields CDR1 SEHNR and CDR2 FQNEAQ (reference sequence).